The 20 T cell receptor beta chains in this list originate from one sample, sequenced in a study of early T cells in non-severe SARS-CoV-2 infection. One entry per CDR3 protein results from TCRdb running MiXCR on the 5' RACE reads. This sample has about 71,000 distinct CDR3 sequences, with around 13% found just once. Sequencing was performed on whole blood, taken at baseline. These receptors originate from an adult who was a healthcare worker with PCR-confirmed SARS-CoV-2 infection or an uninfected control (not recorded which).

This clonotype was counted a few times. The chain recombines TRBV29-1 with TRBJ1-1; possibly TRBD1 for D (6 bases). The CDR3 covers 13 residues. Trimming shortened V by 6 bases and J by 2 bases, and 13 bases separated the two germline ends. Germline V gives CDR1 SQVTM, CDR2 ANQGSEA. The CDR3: CSVSPGHNTEAFF. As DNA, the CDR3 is TGCAGCGTGTCTCCGGGACACAACACTGAAGCTTTCTTT.

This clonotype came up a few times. The CDR3 nucleotides read TGTGCCAGACCCAGTGTCACCGGGGAGCTGTTTTTT. Protein sequence: CARPSVTGELFF. The V call is TRBV7-3, the J call TRBJ2-2, with D unresolved. Germline V gene data show CDR1 as SGHTA and CDR2 as FQGTGA. V was trimmed by 9 bases and J by 4 bases, leaving 9 bases between them. CDR3 length: 12 amino acids. Drawing the rest from reference TRBV7-3 and TRBJ2-2, the complete variable domain is GAGVSQTPSNKVTEKGKYVELRCDPISGHTALYWYRQSLGQGPEFLIYFQGTGAADDSGLPNDRFFAVRPEGSVSTLKIQRTERGDSAVYLCARPSVTGELFFGEGSRLTVL.

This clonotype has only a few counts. The CDR3 region is CSARDLSGYNEQFF. CDR3 in DNA: TGCAGTGCTAGAGATCTTAGTGGATACAATGAGCAGTTCTTC. The V gene is TRBV20-1, the J gene TRBJ2-1; unclear D gene. Trimming cost V 0 bases and J 4 bases, with 10 bases left between them. Germline CDR1 and CDR2: DFQATT and SNEGSKA (reference sequence). The CDR3 runs 14 residues.

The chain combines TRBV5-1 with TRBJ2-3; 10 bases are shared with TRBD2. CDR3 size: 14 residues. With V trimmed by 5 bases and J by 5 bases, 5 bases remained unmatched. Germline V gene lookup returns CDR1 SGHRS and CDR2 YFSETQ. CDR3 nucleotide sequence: TGCGCCAGCAGAGATGCTAGCGGGGGAGATACGCAGTATTTT. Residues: CASRDASGGDTQYF.

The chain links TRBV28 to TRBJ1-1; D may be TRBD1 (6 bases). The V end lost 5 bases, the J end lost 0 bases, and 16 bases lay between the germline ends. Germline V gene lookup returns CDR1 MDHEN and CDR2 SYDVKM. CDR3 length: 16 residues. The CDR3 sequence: CASSAPGTLMNTEAFF. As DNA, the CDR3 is TGTGCCAGCAGTGCCCCCGGGACACTCATGAACACTGAAGCTTTCTTT.

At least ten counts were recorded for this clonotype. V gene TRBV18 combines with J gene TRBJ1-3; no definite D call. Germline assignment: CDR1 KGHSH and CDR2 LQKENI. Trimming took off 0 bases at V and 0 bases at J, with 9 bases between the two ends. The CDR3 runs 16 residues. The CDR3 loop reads CASSPPTLNSGNTIYF. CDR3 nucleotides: TGTGCCAGCTCACCACCAACCCTCAACTCTGGAAACACCATATATTTT.

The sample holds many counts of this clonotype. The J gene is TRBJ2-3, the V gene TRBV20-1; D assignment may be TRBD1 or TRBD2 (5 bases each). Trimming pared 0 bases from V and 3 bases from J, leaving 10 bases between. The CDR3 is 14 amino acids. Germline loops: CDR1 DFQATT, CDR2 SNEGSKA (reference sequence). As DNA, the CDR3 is TGCAGTGCTAGAGATTACGGGGCAACAGATACGCAGTATTTT. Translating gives CSARDYGATDTQYF.

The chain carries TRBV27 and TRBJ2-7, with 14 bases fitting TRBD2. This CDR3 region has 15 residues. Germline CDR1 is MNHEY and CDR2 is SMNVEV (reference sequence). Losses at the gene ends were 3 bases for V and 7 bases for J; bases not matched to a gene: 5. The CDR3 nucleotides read TGTGCCAGCAGTTTGCCGGGACTAGCGGGAGTTGAGCAGTACTTC. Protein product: CASSLPGLAGVEQYF.

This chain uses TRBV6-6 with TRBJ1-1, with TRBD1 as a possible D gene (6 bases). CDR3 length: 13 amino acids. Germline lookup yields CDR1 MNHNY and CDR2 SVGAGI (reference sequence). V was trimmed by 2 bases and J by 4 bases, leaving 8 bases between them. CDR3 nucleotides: TGTGCCAGCAGTTACGACAGGCGCACTGAAGCTTTCTTT. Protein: CASSYDRRTEAFF.

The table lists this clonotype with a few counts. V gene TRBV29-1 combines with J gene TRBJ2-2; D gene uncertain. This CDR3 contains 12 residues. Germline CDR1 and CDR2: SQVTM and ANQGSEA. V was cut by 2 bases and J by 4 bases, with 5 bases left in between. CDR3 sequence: CSVEWVTGELFF. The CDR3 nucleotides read TGCAGCGTTGAATGGGTCACCGGGGAGCTGTTTTTT.

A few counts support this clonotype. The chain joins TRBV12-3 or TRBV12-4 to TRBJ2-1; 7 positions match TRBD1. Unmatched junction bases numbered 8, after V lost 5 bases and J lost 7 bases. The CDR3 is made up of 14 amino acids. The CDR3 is CASSPKGAWNEQFF. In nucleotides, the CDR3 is TGTGCCAGCAGTCCCAAGGGGGCTTGGAATGAGCAGTTCTTC.

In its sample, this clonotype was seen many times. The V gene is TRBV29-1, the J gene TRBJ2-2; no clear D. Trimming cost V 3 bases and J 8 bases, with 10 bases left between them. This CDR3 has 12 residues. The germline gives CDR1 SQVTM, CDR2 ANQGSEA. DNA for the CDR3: TGCAGCGTTGATCCCCGGGTGGGGGAGCTGTTTTTT. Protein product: CSVDPRVGELFF.

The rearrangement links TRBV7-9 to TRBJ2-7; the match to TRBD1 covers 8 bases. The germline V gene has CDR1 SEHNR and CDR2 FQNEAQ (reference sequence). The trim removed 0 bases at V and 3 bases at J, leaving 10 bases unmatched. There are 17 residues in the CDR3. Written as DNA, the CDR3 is TGTGCCAGCAGCTTAGCGGAATCTACAGGGGGGATCTACGAGCAGTACTTC. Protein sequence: CASSLAESTGGIYEQYF. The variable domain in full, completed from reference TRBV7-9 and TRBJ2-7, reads DTGVSQNPRHKITKRGQNVTFRCDPISEHNRLYWYRQTLGQGPEFLTYFQNEAQLEKSRLLSDRFSAERPKGSFSTLEIQRTEQGDSAMYLCASSLAESTGGIYEQYFGPGTRLTVT.

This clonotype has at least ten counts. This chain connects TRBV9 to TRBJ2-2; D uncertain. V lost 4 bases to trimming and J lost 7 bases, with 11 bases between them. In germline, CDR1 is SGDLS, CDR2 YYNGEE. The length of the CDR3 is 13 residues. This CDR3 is CASSKAGSGELFF. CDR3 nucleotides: TGTGCCAGCAGCAAGGCCGGCAGCGGGGAGCTGTTTTTT.

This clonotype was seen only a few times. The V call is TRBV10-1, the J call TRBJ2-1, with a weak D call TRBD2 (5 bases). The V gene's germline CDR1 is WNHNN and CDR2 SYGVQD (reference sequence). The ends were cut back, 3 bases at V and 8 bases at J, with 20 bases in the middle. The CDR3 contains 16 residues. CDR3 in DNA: TGCGCCAGCAGTGAAGGGCGAGGGCCATCGAAAGATGAGCAGTTCTTC. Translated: CASSEGRGPSKDEQFF.

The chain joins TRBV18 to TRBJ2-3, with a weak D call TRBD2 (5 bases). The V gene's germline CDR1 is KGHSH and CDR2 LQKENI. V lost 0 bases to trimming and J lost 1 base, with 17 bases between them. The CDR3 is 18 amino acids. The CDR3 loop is CASSPPNNPGRRTDTQYF. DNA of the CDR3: TGTGCCAGCTCACCACCAAATAACCCGGGAAGGCGCACAGATACGCAGTATTTT.

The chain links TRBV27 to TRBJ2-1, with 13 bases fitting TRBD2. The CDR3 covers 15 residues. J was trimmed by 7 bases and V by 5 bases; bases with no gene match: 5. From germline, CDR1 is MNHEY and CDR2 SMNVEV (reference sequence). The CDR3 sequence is CASSRGLAGVNEQFF. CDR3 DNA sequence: TGTGCCAGCAGTCGCGGACTAGCGGGAGTAAATGAGCAGTTCTTC.

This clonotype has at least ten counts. This CDR3 is CASSRGGGENIQYF. The CDR3 coding sequence is TGTGCCAGCAGCCGCGGCGGCGGAGAAAACATTCAGTACTTC. The genes are TRBV5-4 and TRBJ2-4; D unclear. V shed 4 bases and J shed 5 bases, with 13 bases lying between them. Germline lookup yields CDR1 SGHNT and CDR2 YYREEE (reference sequence). The length of the CDR3 is 14 residues.

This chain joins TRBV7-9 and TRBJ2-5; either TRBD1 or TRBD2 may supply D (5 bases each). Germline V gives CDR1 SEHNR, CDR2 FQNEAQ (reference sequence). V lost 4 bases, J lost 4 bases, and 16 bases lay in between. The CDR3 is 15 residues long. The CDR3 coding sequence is TGTGCCAGCAGCTCCCGGGACCGTGGAGGAGAGACCCAGTACTTC. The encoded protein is CASSSRDRGGETQYF.

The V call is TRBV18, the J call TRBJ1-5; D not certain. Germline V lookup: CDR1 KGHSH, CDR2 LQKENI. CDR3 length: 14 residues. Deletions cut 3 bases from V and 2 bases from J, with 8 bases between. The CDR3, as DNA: TGTGCCAGCTCACCCAGGACCGGCAATCAGCCCCAGCATTTT. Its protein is CASSPRTGNQPQHF.